This TCR beta chain was profiled in a study of T cell clonality in common variable immunodeficiency (dated by TCRdb to 2014 to 2015). Broad study findings and their caveats: Patient heterogeneity within the CVID cohort put limits on correlating repertoire features with clinical complications. CVID TCRbeta sequences were reported to have fewer deletions and N-nucleotide insertions and to lack highly modified clones with 13 or more V deletions. It was noted by the authors that sequencing of the repertoires of T cell subpopulations would be needed to clarify the cause of the increased clonality in CVID. Healthy controls shared more TCRbeta clones with each other than CVID subjects shared among themselves (p < 0.0001). TCRbeta clonality was higher in CVID subjects than in healthy controls (t-test p = 0.018), and the increase was most characteristic of about a third of subjects. Even though DNA input was the same, control samples had an average of about 90,000 unique sequences each, compared with approximately 30,000 in CVID samples.

CVID samples and control samples contributed equivalent amounts of genomic DNA as sequencing input. For every sample, a 60 bp segment covering the rearranged TCRbeta CDR3 region was amplified and then sequenced. The immunoSEQ assay, a bias-corrected multiplex PCR combined with high-throughput sequencing, was used for TCRbeta amplification. From the authors' description of their analysis: Every unique nucleotide sequence was considered a clone and was annotated with V, D and J genes, copy number and frequency. Sequences were labeled productive if in frame, and non-productive if out of frame or containing stop codons. As previously described, clonality was calculated on the basis of Shannon's entropy. Mean CDR3 Kyte-Doolittle hydropathy was derived from the predicted amino acid sequences of productive clones. Scaled V gene usage was hierarchically clustered using Manhattan distance and complete linkage with the R hclust function. Sharing of clones by CDR3 amino acid sequence was evaluated by resampling 12 repertoires per group over 100 rounds. The repertoires were searched for around 70 published EBV-specific and 245 published CMV-specific TCRbeta sequences. Analysis left out two CVID samples that produced under 10,000 sequences, so a few dozen CVID repertoires remained. TCRdb stores this immuneACCESS table with in-frame sequences only. Part of the clones is absent; in the studies checked, under half of the shortfall reflects unresolved V genes, and no reason is known for the rest. D and trimming were read from the DNA, whereas the V and J calls and clone size are those reported in that table. In this sample the table shows fewer than 75,000 clones, and no singletons are among them. The ten largest clonotypes hold roughly 1.5% of the sample.

This clone was counted ten times or more. The target of this receptor is not known. Predominantly Caucasian heritage was noted among both the CVID patients and the healthy controls. Heparinized peripheral whole blood samples of about 5 to 8.5 ml were collected from each donor. TCRbeta CDR3 repertoires were sequenced from genomic DNA of adults with common variable immune deficiency (CVID) and healthy adult controls. A total of 22 healthy adult volunteers (about 12 female and ten or so male; age range roughly 23 to 66 years, mean age about 33) were included in the control group. Diluted blood was density-centrifuged over Hypaque 1077 or Ficoll-Paque to isolate peripheral blood mononuclear cells. Genomic DNA was obtained from unsorted mononuclear cells through either Qiagen column purification or a centrifugation-based method. The sequencing input was peripheral blood mononuclear cells. The TCR comes from a person aged 18 to 69 in good health.

The CDR3 bases that were read are TGTGCCAGTAGTATATGGGACAGGGAGGATCAGCCC. Its coded protein is CASSIWDREDQP. The whole CDR3 region reads CASSIWDREDQPQHF. The chain uses TRBV19 and TRBJ1-5, and 9 junction bases match TRBD1. The read gets to within 3 residues of the CDR3 end, and the germline J gene fills in the rest. The CDR3 starts with the cysteine, ends with the phenylalanine, and has 15 residues. Sequencing covers 36 bases of the CDR3, shown here with the frame starting at base 1. The germline V gene (reference sequence) provides CDR1 LNHDA and CDR2 SQIVND. V ends up 2 bases short and J 5 bases short, with an unmatched junction base count of 4.